The 32 T cell receptor beta chains in this list originate from one sample, sequenced in a study of CXCR3-negative and CXCR3-positive naive CD8 T cells. The TRB libraries of cDNA were built by UMI-labeled 5' RACE. Using the 5' RACE reads, TCRdb records one entry per CDR3 protein without DNA. Here the sample table reports some 150,000 distinct CDR3 sequences. The antigens these receptors bind are not known. Study-wide findings and caveats: Naive CXCR3-positive cells had TRB CDR3s more hydrophobic than those of CXCR3-negative naive cells.

The sequencing input was naive CXCR3+ CD8+ T cells from blood. Subset meaning: CD45RO-CCR7+CD27+CD95- naive CD8+ T cells expressing CXCR3 (TNR3+). The origin of the receptors is a human donor in good health. Some clones in this sample may be carry-over from other donors' samples.

V gene TRBV7-2 combines with J gene TRBJ1-1. From germline, CDR1 is SGHTA and CDR2 FQGNSA. The CDR3 covers 13 residues. The CDR3 protein is CASSPSEYTEAFF.

The J gene is TRBJ2-6, the V gene TRBV28; TCRdb outputs TRBD1, but without DNA this stays unchecked. Germline V gives CDR1 MDHEN, CDR2 SYDVKM. CDR3 size: 19 residues. The CDR3 protein is CASSLFMGQGSAGANVLTF.

The V call is TRBV4-2, the J call TRBJ2-3; TCRdb designates TRBD2, a call that cannot be tested without DNA. CDR1 is LGHNA, CDR2 YNFKEQ, per germline. The CDR3 spans 16 residues. CDR3 residues: CASSPLGGTITDTQYF.

The V and J genes are TRBV7-9 and TRBJ2-3; TCRdb's assignment of TRBD1 cannot be checked, as there is no DNA. Looked up from germline, CDR1 is SEHNR and CDR2 is FQNEAQ (reference sequence). This CDR3 has 17 residues. CDR3 residues: CASSSLIRGGGTDTQYF.

This CDR3 is CASSLGTTGASYNEQFF. V and J are TRBV5-1 and TRBJ2-1. This CDR3 is 17 amino acids long. CDR1 SGHRS and CDR2 YFSETQ come from the germline V gene.

The chain joins TRBV25-1 to TRBJ2-5. This CDR3 has 12 residues. The germline gives CDR1 MGHDK, CDR2 SYGVNS. The CDR3: CASVGDQETQYF.

This chain links TRBV7-9 with TRBJ2-2; TCRdb outputs TRBD1, but without DNA this stays unchecked. CDR3 length equals 21 residues. The germline gives CDR1 SEHNR, CDR2 FQNEAQ (reference sequence). This CDR3 reads CASSLAGGSSRRVANTGELFF. The whole variable domain, filled in from reference TRBV7-9 and TRBJ2-2, reads DTGVSQNPRHKITKRGQNVTFRCDPISEHNRLYWYRQTLGQGPEFLTYFQNEAQLEKSRLLSDRFSAERPKGSFSTLEIQRTEQGDSAMYLCASSLAGGSSRRVANTGELFFGEGSRLTVL.

The V gene is TRBV30, the J gene TRBJ1-1; the D call of TRBD1 rests on TCRdb alone, since no DNA is present to check it. In germline, CDR1 is GTSNPN, CDR2 SVGIG (reference sequence). The CDR3 extends over 14 amino acids. CDR3: CACSQGLQGTEAFF.

This chain links TRBV20-1 with TRBJ1-1; the D call from TCRdb, TRBD1, cannot be confirmed without DNA. This CDR3 is built from 14 residues. Looked up from germline, CDR1 is DFQATT and CDR2 is SNEGSKA (reference sequence). CDR3 residues: CSARDNRGNTEAFF.

The gene calls are TRBV6-2 or TRBV6-3 and TRBJ2-1; TCRdb's D gene call, TRBD2, goes unchecked for lack of DNA. The CDR3 extends over 14 amino acids. Germline V lookup: CDR1 MNHEY, CDR2 SVGEGT. The chain's CDR3 is CASSLPGLAPEQFF.

V and J are TRBV28 and TRBJ2-7; TCRdb returns TRBD1, unconfirmable since there is no DNA. Germline V gives CDR1 MDHEN, CDR2 SYDVKM. There are 14 residues in the CDR3. CDR3 region: CASSLDRGCYEQYF.

The genes are TRBV29-1 and TRBJ1-1. Germline V gene data show CDR1 as SQVTM and CDR2 as ANQGSEA. CDR3 length equals 14 residues. CDR3: CSVEERGGNTEAFF. Full variable domain (remainder filled in from reference TRBV29-1 and TRBJ1-1): SAVISQKPSRDICQRGTSLTIQCQVDSQVTMMFWYRQQPGQSLTLIATANQGSEATYESGFVIDKFPISRPNLTFSTLTVSNMSPEDSSIYLCSVEERGGNTEAFFGQGTRLTVV.

This chain's CDR3 is CASSLSGAGDYNEQFF. This sequence joins TRBV5-1 and TRBJ2-1; TCRdb designates TRBD1, a call that cannot be tested without DNA. The CDR3 is 16 amino acids. Per germline, CDR1 SGHRS and CDR2 YFSETQ.

V gene TRBV29-1 combines with J gene TRBJ2-7; the D gene TCRdb calls, TRBD1, cannot be checked with no DNA. The CDR3 consists of 15 residues. Germline CDR1 SQVTM, CDR2 ANQGSEA. The CDR3 sequence is CSVDGTAPSPYEQYF.

The J gene is TRBJ2-1, the V gene TRBV12-3 or TRBV12-4; as DNA is missing, the TRBD1 call by TCRdb cannot be tested. The CDR3 spans 11 residues. This chain's CDR3 is CASSAGGEQFF.

The chain uses TRBV7-9 and TRBJ2-4; there is no DNA to check the TCRdb D call of TRBD2. Germline V gene data show CDR1 as SEHNR and CDR2 as FQNEAQ (reference sequence). The CDR3 length is 15 residues. The CDR3 reads CASSFLGPTGDIQYF.

The chain employs TRBV7-9 and TRBJ2-1. CDR1 and CDR2 (germline): SEHNR, FQNEAQ (reference sequence). CDR3 length: 15 residues. The CDR3 sequence is CASSLTHERGNEQFF. Based on the CDR3 plus reference TRBV7-9 and TRBJ2-1, the full variable domain is DTGVSQNPRHKITKRGQNVTFRCDPISEHNRLYWYRQTLGQGPEFLTYFQNEAQLEKSRLLSDRFSAERPKGSFSTLEIQRTEQGDSAMYLCASSLTHERGNEQFFGPGTRLTVL.

The chain carries TRBV14 and TRBJ1-4; without DNA, the TCRdb call of TRBD1 cannot be checked. Germline V lookup: CDR1 SGHDN, CDR2 FVKESK. The CDR3 covers 13 residues. The CDR3 region is CASLRVYHEKLFF.

The gene calls are TRBV28 and TRBJ2-5. CDR3 length: 13 residues. Germline V gene data show CDR1 as MDHEN and CDR2 as SYDVKM. The CDR3 sequence: CASSLFYQETQYF.

The V gene is TRBV11-2, the J gene TRBJ2-2; the D call of TRBD1 rests on TCRdb alone, since no DNA is present to check it. The CDR3 consists of 15 residues. CDR1 is SGHAT, CDR2 FQNNGV, per germline. The CDR3 is CASSTPDNFRGELFF.

V usage is TRBV28 and J usage is TRBJ1-1; the D call of TRBD1 rests on TCRdb alone, since no DNA is present to check it. This CDR3 region has 15 residues. Germline V gene data show CDR1 as MDHEN and CDR2 as SYDVKM. CDR3 region: CASSLPTELNTEAFF.

The CDR3: CASSLSSNMNTEAFF. The rearrangement joins TRBV27 to TRBJ1-1. Germline CDR1 and CDR2: MNHEY and SMNVEV (reference sequence). The CDR3 is 15 amino acids.

The genes are TRBV4-2 and TRBJ1-2. From germline, CDR1 is LGHNA and CDR2 YNFKEQ. The CDR3 loop spans 15 amino acids. CDR3 loop: CASSQDKEQFYGYTF.

The chain is built from TRBV4-1 and TRBJ2-7. The CDR3 spans 15 residues. Germline assignment: CDR1 MGHRA and CDR2 YSYEKL. CDR3 protein: CASSQEIASSYEQYF.

The chain uses TRBV12-3 or TRBV12-4 and TRBJ1-1; TCRdb's D call of TRBD1 is untestable without DNA. CDR3 size: 14 residues. This CDR3 reads CASSLGGASTEAFF.

The chain couples TRBV13 to TRBJ2-1; TCRdb outputs TRBD1, but without DNA this stays unchecked. Germline lookup yields CDR1 PRHDT and CDR2 FYEKMQ (reference sequence). This CDR3 region has 17 residues. This chain's CDR3 is CASSAAGGDLTYNEQFF.

This chain joins TRBV20-1 and TRBJ2-7. The CDR3 covers 11 residues. Germline V gives CDR1 DFQATT, CDR2 SNEGSKA (reference sequence). The CDR3 sequence: CSASDSYEQYF.

The chain combines TRBV29-1 with TRBJ2-2; as DNA is missing, the TRBD1 call by TCRdb cannot be tested. The germline CDR1 and CDR2 sequences are SQVTM and ANQGSEA. This CDR3 region has 13 residues. This CDR3 reads CSVRDRNTGELFF.

The chain employs TRBV18 and TRBJ2-7. The germline CDR1 and CDR2 sequences are KGHSH and LQKENI. This CDR3 comprises 13 residues. The CDR3 spells CASSPISINEQYF. Full variable domain (rest looked up from reference TRBV18 and TRBJ2-7): NAGVMQNPRHLVRRRGQEARLRCSPMKGHSHVYWYRQLPEEGLKFMVYLQKENIIDESGMPKERFSAEFPKEGPSILRIQQVVRGDSAAYFCASSPISINEQYFGPGTRLTVT.

The CDR3: CSAKQSSYNEQFF. The genes are TRBV29-1 and TRBJ2-1. Germline assignment: CDR1 SQVTM and CDR2 ANQGSEA. This CDR3 has 13 amino acids.

V and J are TRBV20-1 and TRBJ2-1; TCRdb calls TRBD1, which cannot be checked without DNA. This CDR3 contains 16 residues. CDR1 DFQATT and CDR2 SNEGSKA come from the germline V gene (reference sequence). The CDR3 sequence: CSAKAKGTVRYNEQFF.

V is TRBV27 and J is TRBJ1-6; no DNA is available, so the TRBD1 call from TCRdb remains unchecked. Germline V gene data show CDR1 as MNHEY and CDR2 as SMNVEV (reference sequence). This CDR3 region has 14 residues. Here the CDR3 reads CASSSQGAYSPLHF.